This T cell receptor (beta chain) was found in a study of cytomegalovirus exposure and HLA in healthy donors. Study-level information: As released early, the data held roughly 85 million unique TCRs from HLA-typed donors. Findings and caveats of the study: Presence/absence analyses took donor sequencing depth as roughly uniform. Most sequenced TCRs were rare (though some public TCRs occurred in many donors). When analyzed later, the rates of TCR association showed variation by HLA locus, with DRB1 the most and HLA-C the fewest.

The CDR3 covers 18 residues. The V end was cut by 3 bases, the J end by 4 bases, with 24 bases between. Germline values: CDR1 ENHRY, CDR2 SYGVKD. The PCR employed 60 Vbeta primers together with 13 Jbeta primers. Sequenced by immunoSEQ multiplex PCR; TCRdb stores in-frame clones only, minus some. The table has 150,000 to 200,000 clones, 75% to 85% seen once. This clone was observed once. Antigen unknown. The chain combines TRBV10-3 with TRBJ2-5, with D possibly being TRBD1 (6 bases). This receptor was obtained from a woman between 18 and 29 years old in good health and CMV-seropositive. The sequenced material came from PBMCs. The chain's CDR3 is CAISDRGRGSSKRETQYF. For the CDR3, the DNA is TGTGCCATCAGTGACAGGGGTAGGGGTTCGTCGAAAAGAGAGACCCAGTACTTC.